The sequence of this T cell receptor (beta chain) was determined in a study of cytomegalovirus exposure and HLA in healthy donors. Overall study results and limits: Published work reported that the classifier diagnosed cytomegalovirus status with high specificity and sensitivity.

The protocol was immunoSEQ multiplex PCR, while the TCRdb copy is restricted to in-frame clones and leaves out a portion. The sample shows around 220,000 clones, approximately 88% of them seen only once. V dropped 4 bases and J dropped 6; count of bases not matched to a gene: 10. The germline V gene encodes CDR1 SGHDT and CDR2 YYEEEE. CDR3 length: 15 residues. Points on this clone: The antigen is unknown.

This chain joins TRBV5-6 and TRBJ1-1; 9 bases are shared with TRBD1. The sequence derives from a woman younger than 45 in good health and CMV-seropositive. The specimen was PBMCs. This CDR3 is CASSPGTGWVAEAFF. The CDR3 coding sequence is TGTGCCAGCAGCCCAGGGACAGGGTGGGTGGCTGAAGCTTTCTTT.